This TCR beta chain emerged from a study of T cell repertoires in cytomegalovirus infection. The overall study: Public TCR beta signature analysis indicated the presence of both CMV infection and matching HLA type.

This clonotype was picked up a small number of times. Its target is unknown. CDR1 is SEHNR, CDR2 FQNEAQ, per germline (reference sequence). V lost 7 bases and J 7 bases, leaving 10 bases between the germline ends. The CDR3 runs to 11 residues. Study-wide results and limits: Ex vivo responses were dominated by HLA-C-restricted CMV-specific TCR beta clonotypes.

TCRdb passed the reads through MiXCR, listing each CDR3 protein once. The repertoire holds some 150,000 distinct CDR3 sequences, with 6.5% as singletons. The sample was PBMCs. The V gene is TRBV7-9, the J gene TRBJ1-1; no firm D call. The TCR sequence derives from a human donor in good health (CMV status not recorded). Some clones in this sample may be carry-over from other donors' samples. CDR3: CASKFRDEAFF. Written as DNA, the CDR3 is TGTGCCAGCAAATTTCGAGATGAAGCTTTCTTT. The complete variable domain, with remaining parts taken from reference TRBV7-9 and TRBJ1-1, reads DTGVSQNPRHKITKRGQNVTFRCDPISEHNRLYWYRQTLGQGPEFLTYFQNEAQLEKSRLLSDRFSAERPKGSFSTLEIQRTEQGDSAMYLCASKFRDEAFFGQGTRLTVV.